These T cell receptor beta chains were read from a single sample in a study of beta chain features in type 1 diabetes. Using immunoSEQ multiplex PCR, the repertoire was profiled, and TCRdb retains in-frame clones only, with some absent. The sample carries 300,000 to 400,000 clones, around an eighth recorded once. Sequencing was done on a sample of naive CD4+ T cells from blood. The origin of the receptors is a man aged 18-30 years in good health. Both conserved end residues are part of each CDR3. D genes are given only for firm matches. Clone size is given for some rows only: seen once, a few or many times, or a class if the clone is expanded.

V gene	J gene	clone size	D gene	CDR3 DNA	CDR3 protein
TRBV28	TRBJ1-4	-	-	TGTGCCACCCGTAGAGACACAGGGTGGCGGCTGTTTTTT	CATRRDTGWRLFF
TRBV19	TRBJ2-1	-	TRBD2	TGTGCCAGTACCCAACTAGCGGGATACTACAATGAGCAGTTCTTC	CASTQLAGYYNEQFF
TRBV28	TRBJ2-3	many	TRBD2	TGTGCCGTTACGCGGGGGGCCCCCACAGATACGCAGTATTTT	CAVTRGAPTDTQYF
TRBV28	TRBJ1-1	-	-	TGTGCCAGCAGCAACATGGGGGAACCGGGACACGAGTTAGCTGAAGCTTTCTTT	CASSNMGEPGHELAEAFF
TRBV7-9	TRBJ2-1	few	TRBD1	TGTGCCAGCAGCCCCCAGACAGGGGCCTTAAATGAGCAGTTCTTC	CASSPQTGALNEQFF
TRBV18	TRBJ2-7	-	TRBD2	TGTGCCAGCTCGCTCGGAGGTGAGCTAGCGGGGGAGCAGTACTTC	CASSLGGELAGEQYF
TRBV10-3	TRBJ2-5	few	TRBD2	TGTGCCATCAGTGATCCGTTGAAGCTAGCGGGAGAGATGTACCAAGAGACCCAGTACTTC	CAISDPLKLAGEMYQETQYF
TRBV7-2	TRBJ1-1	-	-	TGTGCCAGCAGTCGACAGCAGAACACTGAAGCTTTCTTT	CASSRQQNTEAFF
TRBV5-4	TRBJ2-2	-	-	TGTGCCAGCAGCCCCAACCTTCAGGGTCGGACCGGGGAGCTGTTTTTT	CASSPNLQGRTGELFF
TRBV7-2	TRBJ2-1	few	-	TGTGCCAGCAGCCGTGACAGTACCTCCTACAATGAGCAGTTCTTC	CASSRDSTSYNEQFF
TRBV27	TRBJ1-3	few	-	TGTGCCAGCAGTCCCAGGGTGTCCGGAAACACCATATATTTT	CASSPRVSGNTIYF
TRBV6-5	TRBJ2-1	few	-	TGTGCCAGCAGTCAGGACAGCCACGTTGAGCAGTTCTTC	CASSQDSHVEQFF
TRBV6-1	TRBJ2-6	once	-	TGTGCCAGCAGTGAACAGGGCTCTGGGGCCAACGTCCTGACTTTC	CASSEQGSGANVLTF
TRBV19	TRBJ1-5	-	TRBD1	TGTGCCAGTAGTACCGGGACAGATAATCAGCCCCAGCATTTT	CASSTGTDNQPQHF
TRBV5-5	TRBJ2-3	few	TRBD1	TGTGCCAGCACCCTCGACAGGGCTGGAGATACGCAGTATTTT	CASTLDRAGDTQYF
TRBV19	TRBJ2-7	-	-	TGTGCCAGTAGTTCACAGGGATGGGCCTACGAGCAGTACTTC	CASSSQGWAYEQYF
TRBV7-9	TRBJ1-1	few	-	TGTGCCAGCAGTCAAGACAGGAACACTGAAGCTTTCTTT	CASSQDRNTEAFF
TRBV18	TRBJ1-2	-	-	TGTGCCAGCTCAGAGCAGGGGAGTGGGGGCTACACCTTC	CASSEQGSGGYTF
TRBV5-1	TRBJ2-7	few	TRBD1	TGCGCCAGCAGCAGACAGGGGGCTGTGGACGAGCAGTACTTC	CASSRQGAVDEQYF
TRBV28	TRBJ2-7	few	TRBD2	TGTGCCAGCAGTCCCGGGAGGGCCTACGAGCAGTACTTC	CASSPGRAYEQYF
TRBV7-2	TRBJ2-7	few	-	TGTGCCAGCAGCACTAGGACTCAATACTACGAGCAGTACTTC	CASSTRTQYYEQYF
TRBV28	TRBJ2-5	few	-	TGTGCCAGCAGTTTAGTTTCGGCAGGGGACGAGACCCAGTACTTC	CASSLVSAGDETQYF
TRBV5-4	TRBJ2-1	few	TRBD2	TGTGCCAGCAGCCAGGGACTAGCGGACTCCTACAATGAGCAGTTCTTC	CASSQGLADSYNEQFF
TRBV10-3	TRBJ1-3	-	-	TGTGCCATCAGGACATTCTCTGGAAACACCATATATTTT	CAIRTFSGNTIYF